This is a list of T cell receptor beta chains from one sample in a study of cytomegalovirus exposure and HLA in healthy donors. The protocol was immunoSEQ multiplex PCR, while the TCRdb copy is restricted to in-frame clones and leaves out a portion. The sample carries 200,000 to 250,000 clones, approximately 81% recorded once. Sequenced input: PBMCs. The receptors were gathered from a girl aged 2 to 9 in good health and CMV-seronegative. CDR3s include the opening cysteine and the closing phenylalanine or tryptophan. The D gene is left open where the match is weak. The size field is filled for only some rows; it gives once, few, many or a size class.

TRBV10-3	TRBJ2-3	TRBD1	-	TGTGCCATCAGTGAGTCAGGGGGCCCAGATACGCAGTATTTT	CAISESGGPDTQYF
TRBV6-1	TRBJ1-1	-	-	TGTGCCAGCAGACAGAACACTGAAGCTTTCTTT	CASRQNTEAFF
TRBV4-1	TRBJ2-3	TRBD2	-	TGCGCCAGCAGCCATTTAGCGGGAGGGACAGATACGCAGTATTTT	CASSHLAGGTDTQYF
TRBV6-5	TRBJ2-7	TRBD1	-	TGTGCCACATGCCCGGACAGGGTTGGCGAGCAGTACTTC	CATCPDRVGEQYF
TRBV5-1	TRBJ2-7	TRBD2	-	TGCGCCAGCAGCTTGGTTAGCGGGAGGTGGAACTACGAGCAGTACTTC	CASSLVSGRWNYEQYF
TRBV5-1	TRBJ1-2	TRBD1	-	TGCGCCAGCAGCTTCGACAGGGACGGCTACACCTTC	CASSFDRDGYTF
TRBV4-1	TRBJ1-5	-	-	TGCGCCAGCAGCCAAGATTGGCGGTCAGACAATCAGCCCCAGCATTTT	CASSQDWRSDNQPQHF
TRBV19	TRBJ2-3	TRBD1	-	TGTGCCAGTAGGATCCGGACAGGCCCCGCAGATACGCAGTATTTT	CASRIRTGPADTQYF
TRBV6-5	TRBJ2-7	-	once	TGTGCCAGCAGTTGGACCCGCGGGTTCTCCTACGAGCAGTACTTC	CASSWTRGFSYEQYF
TRBV30	TRBJ1-4	TRBD1	once	TGTGCCTGGAACAGGGGAGAAAAACTGTTTTTT	CAWNRGEKLFF
TRBV6-5	TRBJ1-2	TRBD1	once	TGTGCCAGCAGCTCGGACAGGGTCCGCTATGGCTACACCTTC	CASSSDRVRYGYTF
TRBV4-2	TRBJ2-1	-	-	TGTGCCAGCAGCCCGGGGTACAATGAGCAGTTCTTC	CASSPGYNEQFF
TRBV30	TRBJ1-1	TRBD1	-	TGTGCCTGGAGTACCGGGACAGGGGGATTTGAAGCTTTCTTT	CAWSTGTGGFEAFF
TRBV5-8	TRBJ1-6	-	-	TGTGCCAGCAGCGTCCAAGGGGAGGGCCGTAATTCACCCCTCCACTTT	CASSVQGEGRNSPLHF
TRBV6-5	TRBJ2-3	TRBD2	-	TGTGCCAGCATCAAGCGGGGGGCGACAGATACGCAGTATTTT	CASIKRGATDTQYF
TRBV2	TRBJ2-1	-	-	TGTGCCAGCCCCTTGATTAGCGGAAGCTCCTACAATGAGCAGTTCTTC	CASPLISGSSYNEQFF
TRBV7-6	TRBJ2-6	-	-	TGTGCCAGCAGCACCACTTTGTCCGGGGCCAACGTCCTGACTTTC	CASSTTLSGANVLTF
TRBV5-1	TRBJ2-7	TRBD1	-	TGCGCCAGCAGCCCGACAGGGGACTACGAGCAGTACTTC	CASSPTGDYEQYF
TRBV15	TRBJ2-3	TRBD2	-	TGTGCCACCAGCAGGATAGCGGGGGGTATTAAAGATACGCAGTATTTT	CATSRIAGGIKDTQYF
TRBV27	TRBJ2-3	-	-	TGTGCCAGCAGTCAGCCGACAGAGGGGGAAGATACGCAGTATTTT	CASSQPTEGEDTQYF
TRBV4-1	TRBJ2-5	-	once	TGCGCCAGCAGCCAAGAAATTCGCATAGACCAAGAGACCCAGTACTTC	CASSQEIRIDQETQYF
TRBV11-3	TRBJ2-1	TRBD1	-	TGTGCCAGCAGCTTAGGTTCGGAAAGGGGGCCCCCGGGCAATGAGCAGTTCTTC	CASSLGSERGPPGNEQFF
TRBV9	TRBJ1-6	-	-	TGTGCCAGCAGCAGAGTAGCATCTTCACCCCTCCACTTT	CASSRVASSPLHF
TRBV11-2	TRBJ2-5	TRBD1	few	TGTGCCAGCAGCAGGACAGGGATGGGGACCCAGTACTTC	CASSRTGMGTQYF
TRBV30	TRBJ1-5	-	-	TGTGCCTGGAGTGCGGGGGGGCAGGGTCATCAGCCCCAGCATTTT	CAWSAGGQGHQPQHF
TRBV13	TRBJ2-7	-	few	TGTGCCAGCAGCTTAGTAGTTGAGCCGACCTACGAGCAGTACTTC	CASSLVVEPTYEQYF
TRBV4-1	TRBJ2-7	TRBD2	-	TGCGCCAGCAGCCAAGGAACAGCGGGGTCCTACGAGCAGTACTTC	CASSQGTAGSYEQYF
TRBV10-3	TRBJ1-1	-	-	TGTGCCATCAGTAGGAGGGAGGGTGCTAACACTGAAGCTTTCTTT	CAISRREGANTEAFF
TRBV6-1	TRBJ1-2	-	few	TGTGCCAGCAGTGAACAGGCTAACTATGGCTACACCTTC	CASSEQANYGYTF
TRBV30	TRBJ1-4	-	few	TGTGCCTGGAGTGTAGGGGTCGTAAAACTGTTTTTT	CAWSVGVVKLFF
TRBV18	TRBJ1-6	-	-	TGTGCCAGCTCACTCTCGAGACAGGAAAATTCACCCCTCCACTTT	CASSLSRQENSPLHF
TRBV7-9	TRBJ1-6	TRBD1	once	TGTGCCAGCAGCTTAGAGAGGGGGCGGGGTTCACCCCTCCACTTT	CASSLERGRGSPLHF
TRBV9	TRBJ2-1	TRBD2	-	TGTGCCAGCAGCCCGTACGGCGGGGGGGCCGATGAGCAGTTCTTC	CASSPYGGGADEQFF
TRBV6-5	TRBJ2-5	-	once	TGTGCCAGCAGTTACTCGCCAGGGGCCCCCCAAGAGACCCAGTACTTC	CASSYSPGAPQETQYF
TRBV5-5	TRBJ2-7	-	-	TGTGCCAGCAGCCGCCCACCAGGGCACTACGAGCAGTACTTC	CASSRPPGHYEQYF
TRBV6-5	TRBJ1-1	-	-	TGTGCCAGCAGGAACAGGGCTAAGACTGAAGCTTTCTTT	CASRNRAKTEAFF
TRBV18	TRBJ2-5	TRBD1	few	TGTGCCAGCTCACCACCAGGGGGCTCCCAAGAGACCCAGTACTTC	CASSPPGGSQETQYF
TRBV7-8	TRBJ2-7	TRBD2	-	TGTGCCAGCAGCCCCCCAGCGGGGGGCCGGGAGCAGTACTTC	CASSPPAGGREQYF
TRBV4-1	TRBJ2-3	-	-	TGCGCCAGCAGCCAAGCCTCAGCGGTTCCGGGTATTGGGCAGTATTTT	CASSQASAVPGIGQYF
TRBV6-5	TRBJ1-6	-	-	TGTGCCAGCAGCCCACAGGGTTTGAATTCACCCCTCCACTTT	CASSPQGLNSPLHF
TRBV4-1	TRBJ2-7	-	-	TGCGCCAGCAGCCAAGCGGGGGGCGTCATCTCCTACGAGCAGTACTTC	CASSQAGGVISYEQYF